A single sample gave rise to the 3 T cell receptor beta chains below, sequenced in a study of T cell repertoires in cytomegalovirus infection. Each CDR3 protein gets one entry after TCRdb re-called the reads with MiXCR. The data contain some 150,000 distinct CDR3 sequences, roughly 6.5% of them singletons. Sequencing input: PBMCs. These receptors were obtained from a human donor in good health (CMV status not recorded). Some clones in this sample may be carry-over from other donors' samples.

The gene calls are TRBV13 and TRBJ1-2; D is possibly TRBD1 (6 bases). Germline V gene sequence: CDR1 PRHDT, CDR2 FYEKMQ (reference sequence). V lost 0 bases to trimming and J lost 4 bases, with 15 bases between them. This CDR3 is 16 amino acids long. The CDR3 DNA reads TGTGCCAGCAGCTTAGGGCGGCAGGGGTTCCCCTATGGCTACACCTTC. Encoded protein: CASSLGRQGFPYGYTF.

This clonotype showed up many times. This chain connects TRBV10-3 to TRBJ2-5; TRBD1 is a possible D gene (5 bases). This CDR3 is built from 13 residues. Trimming stripped 3 bases from V and 5 bases from J, with 10 bases between. The germline V gene encodes CDR1 ENHRY and CDR2 SYGVKD. The CDR3 sequence is CAISDGQGETQYF. The CDR3 region has the DNA TGTGCCATCAGTGATGGGCAGGGTGAGACCCAGTACTTC.

This clonotype appeared many times. V is TRBV7-2 and J is TRBJ2-3; the D is unclear. The CDR3 spans 11 residues. Germline-derived CDR1 and CDR2 are SGHTA and FQGNSA. The V end was cut by 3 bases, the J end by 6 bases, with 4 bases between. DNA for the CDR3: TGTGCCAGCAGCTTTATGGATACGCAGTATTTT. Amino acids: CASSFMDTQYF.